This T cell receptor (beta chain) came from a study of T cell repertoires in cytomegalovirus infection. Study in general: A matching HLA type, together with CMV infection, was signaled by public TCR beta signatures. Study-level results: Within the response measured ex vivo, HLA-C-restricted CMV-specific TCR beta clonotypes were dominant. Carriers of CMV and the relevant HLA type were discriminated by public TCR beta frequency.

Concerning this clonotype: The antigen is unknown.

TCRdb fed the reads into MiXCR, producing one record per CDR3 protein. Of some 700,000 distinct CDR3 sequences in the sample, less than 40% were seen once. Germline CDR1 reads LNHDA; CDR2 reads SQIVND (reference sequence). Trimming shortened V by 2 bases and J by 6 bases, and 17 bases separated the two germline ends. The CDR3 is 16 amino acids. The specimen sequenced was PBMCs. The genes are TRBV19 and TRBJ1-5; a weak D match, TRBD1 (6 bases). The sequence came from a human donor in good health (CMV status not recorded). Some clones in this sample may be carry-over from other donors' samples. CDR3 sequence: CASSIPGQGRFQPQHF. CDR3 DNA: TGTGCCAGTAGTATACCAGGGCAGGGGCGTTTTCAGCCCCAGCATTTT.